The clone carrying this TCR delta chain has at least ten counts. Its antigen is unknown. Other DNA sequences in the sample encode the same CDR3. TCRdb reapplied CATT to the multiplex PCR reads. The sample has approximately 90,000 delta-chain clones, 0.95% to 1% seen once. Vgamma9/Vdelta2+ and Vdelta2-negative gammadelta T cells were flow-sorted from PBMC for bulk sequencing. The CDR3 extends over 18 amino acids. Trimming shortened V by 6 bases and J by 4 bases, and 27 bases separated the two germline ends. Germline lookup yields CDR1 TSWWSYY and CDR2 QGS. The record originates from a study of γδ T cells in repeated Plasmodium falciparum infection. For the study at large: Malaria-naive adults were infected with P. falciparum NF54 four times over roughly 620 days.

Study results and limitations: Malian children's Vdelta2-negative repertoires appeared more expanded and less diverse than Australians'.

Sample: gamma-delta T cells from blood. This clonotype was sampled from a pool of human donors (malaria-infected and uninfected, not separated). The chain joins TRDV1 to TRDJ1, with D tentatively TRDD2 (6 bases). This CDR3 reads CALGINVLGVLPYDKLIF. The CDR3 DNA sequence: TGTGCTCTTGGTATTAATGTCCTTGGAGTACTTCCTTACGATAAACTCATCTTT.